This record looks at one TCR beta chain sequence and its context. This specimen belongs to a study of identical twins. The CDR3 sequence is 16 residues long. Trimming took 1 base from V and 4 from J; bases not matched to a gene: 4. The germline V gene encodes CDR1 SGHTA and CDR2 FQGNSA. A universal primer site was created by template switching, with the cDNA bearing unique molecular identifiers. One entry per CDR3 protein results from TCRdb running MiXCR on the 5' RACE reads. This table holds 540,000 or so distinct CDR3 sequences, 20% to 25% found once. This sample also belongs to another study, concerning yellow fever vaccine responses in identical twins.

V gene TRBV7-2 combines with J gene TRBJ2-2; 9 bases are shared with TRBD1. The source of this sequence is a woman aged 18-30 years in good health. Specimen: CD4+ T cells sorted from blood. The CDR3 DNA is TGTGCCAGCAGCTTAGGTTTGACAGGGGGCACCGGGGAGCTGTTTTTT. Its translation is CASSLGLTGGTGELFF.